This T cell receptor (beta chain) stems from a study of monozygotic twins with inflammatory bowel disease. Study conclusions and caveats: No single strong signal or clonotype associated with IBD was supported.

To note about this clonotype: Its antigen is unidentified.

The TCR libraries each used total RNA (around 3,600 ng per library). Using the 5' RACE reads, TCRdb records one entry per CDR3 protein without DNA. Its listing shows 400,000 to 500,000 distinct CDR3 sequences. The CDR3 consists of 16 residues. Germline CDR1 is SEHNR and CDR2 is FQNEAQ (reference sequence). This chain connects TRBV7-9 to TRBJ2-1; the D gene TCRdb calls, TRBD2, cannot be checked with no DNA. Sequenced material: blood. The receptor comes from a human donor with ulcerative colitis or Crohn's disease, or a healthy co-twin of an affected twin (not recorded which). CDR3 amino acids: CASSLVGGPIYNEQFF.